This entry describes one T cell receptor beta chain. The record originates from a study of blood T cell repertoires in COVID-19. Across the whole study: COVID-19 samples from acute and convalescent phases originated in the United States, Italy and Spain.

Method: immunoSEQ multiplex PCR; TCRdb's copy keeps in-frame clones and lacks some. The sample holds roughly 290,000 clones, roughly nine tenths seen once. Participants, about 18 to 90 years old, spanned approximately 26 US areas. Grouping used clinical history reported by participants in a survey and questionnaire. The source of this sequence is a middle-aged woman who had recovered from COVID-19. The specimen was PBMCs or T cells enriched from blood (not recorded which).

As DNA, the CDR3 is TGTGCCAGCCTTAACAATGAGCAGTTCTTC. This sequence encodes CASLNNEQFF. The V and J genes are TRBV2 and TRBJ2-1, with D hard to call. The length of the CDR3 is 10 residues. The germline V and J ends were trimmed by 8 bases and 5 bases, with 4 bases remaining between them. Germline CDR1 SNHLY, CDR2 FYNNEI.